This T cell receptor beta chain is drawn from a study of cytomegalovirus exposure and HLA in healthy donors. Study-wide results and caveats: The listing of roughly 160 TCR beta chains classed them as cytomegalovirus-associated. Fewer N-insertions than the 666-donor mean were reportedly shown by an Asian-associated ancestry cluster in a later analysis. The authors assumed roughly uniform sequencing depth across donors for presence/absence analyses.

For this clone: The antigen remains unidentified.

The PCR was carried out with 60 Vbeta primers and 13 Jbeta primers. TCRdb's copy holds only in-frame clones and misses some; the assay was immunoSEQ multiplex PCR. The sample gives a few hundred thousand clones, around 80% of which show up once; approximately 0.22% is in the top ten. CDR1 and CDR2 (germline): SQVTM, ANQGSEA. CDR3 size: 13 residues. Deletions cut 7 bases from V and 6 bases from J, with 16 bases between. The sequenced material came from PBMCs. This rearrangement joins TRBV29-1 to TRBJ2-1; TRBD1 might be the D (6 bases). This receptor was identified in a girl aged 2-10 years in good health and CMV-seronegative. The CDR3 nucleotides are TGCAGCGGTCCGGACAGACTGGTCAATGAGCAGTTCTTC. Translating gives CSGPDRLVNEQFF.